The clone carrying this TCR beta chain occurred many times. On the basis of clinical symptoms, serum thyroxine and TRAb, thyroid ultrasound and orbital computed tomography, diagnoses were made. What was amplified from RNA transcripts were TCR beta CDR3 regions. The TCR CDR3 first-round RT-PCR relied on the HTBI primer set. TCRdb redid the calling of the multiplex PCR reads with MiXCR, one entry per CDR3 protein. The table lists 300,000 to 450,000 distinct CDR3 sequences, about 14% of them singletons, with 20% in the top ten. The sample belongs to a study of T cells in Graves' hyperthyroidism and ophthalmopathy. The CDR3 runs to 16 residues. V lost 0 bases to trimming and J lost 1 base, with 15 bases between them. Germline CDR1 is DFQATT and CDR2 is SNEGSKA (reference sequence).

What was sequenced was blood. The gene calls are TRBV20-1 and TRBJ1-1; the D gene is possibly TRBD1 (6 bases). The TCR was taken from a woman aged 25 to 39 with Graves' ophthalmopathy. Here the CDR3 reads CSARDTTGSWNTEAFF. The CDR3 bases are TGCAGTGCTAGAGATACAACAGGGAGTTGGAACACTGAAGCTTTCTTT.